This T cell receptor beta chain is drawn from a study of spatial heterogeneity in lung cancer. MiXCR, run by TCRdb on the 5' RACE reads, gives a single entry per CDR3 protein. The table includes over 15,000 distinct CDR3 sequences, roughly 9% detected once. General study results and limits: Mutation counts in tumors were tracked by counts of expanded intratumoral alpha and beta TCRs.

This clonotype was detected many times. Antigen specificity is unknown. Being off target in a library aimed at alpha chains, this beta chain has a size of little meaning. Time point specified: sample taken at primary tumor resection. This receptor was taken from a female donor with early-stage non-small cell lung cancer. The sample in question was lung tumor tissue, obtained at surgery.

DNA of the CDR3: TGCGCCAGCAGCTCGGCCACCTTTGCAGGGGACTATGGCTACACCTTC. Amino acid sequence: CASSSATFAGDYGYTF. The chain has TRBV5-1 and TRBJ1-2, with D maybe TRBD1 (6 bases). V shed 3 bases and J shed 3 bases, with 18 bases lying between them. CDR3 size: 16 residues. Germline loops: CDR1 SGHRS, CDR2 YFSETQ. The full variable domain, its missing parts supplied by reference TRBV5-1 and TRBJ1-2, is KAGVTQTPRYLIKTRGQQVTLSCSPISGHRSVSWYQQTPGQGLQFLFEYFSETQRNKGNFPGRFSGRQFSNSRSEMNVSTLELGDSALYLCASSSATFAGDYGYTFGSGTRLTVV.